This TCR beta chain was sequenced in a study of T cell repertoires in cytomegalovirus infection. Study-level background: Well-studied HLA-B-restricted epitopes and recently identified HLA-C-restricted epitopes of CMV were both used in the study. From public TCR beta signatures came an indication of both CMV infection and matching HLA type. Broader study findings: Clonotypes of TCR beta that were HLA-C-restricted and CMV-specific dominated the ex vivo response.

This clonotype was counted ten times or more. Its antigen is unknown. Germline CDR1 SGHTA, CDR2 FQGNSA. CDR3 length equals 12 residues. V gave up 5 bases and J gave up 9 bases, with 11 bases separating them. TCRdb reprocessed the reads with MiXCR, giving one entry per CDR3 protein. The sample has about 830,000 distinct CDR3 sequences; approximately 30% are singletons. Sequenced here: cultured CD8+ T cells from PBMCs, sampled from culture after CMV antigen stimulation. The chain couples TRBV7-2 to TRBJ2-1; the D is unclear. This receptor was taken from a human donor in good health (CMV status not recorded). Some clones in this sample may be carry-over from other donors' samples. The CDR3 protein is CASSPGRSEQFF. The CDR3 DNA follows: TGTGCCAGCAGCCCAGGAAGGAGTGAGCAGTTCTTC.